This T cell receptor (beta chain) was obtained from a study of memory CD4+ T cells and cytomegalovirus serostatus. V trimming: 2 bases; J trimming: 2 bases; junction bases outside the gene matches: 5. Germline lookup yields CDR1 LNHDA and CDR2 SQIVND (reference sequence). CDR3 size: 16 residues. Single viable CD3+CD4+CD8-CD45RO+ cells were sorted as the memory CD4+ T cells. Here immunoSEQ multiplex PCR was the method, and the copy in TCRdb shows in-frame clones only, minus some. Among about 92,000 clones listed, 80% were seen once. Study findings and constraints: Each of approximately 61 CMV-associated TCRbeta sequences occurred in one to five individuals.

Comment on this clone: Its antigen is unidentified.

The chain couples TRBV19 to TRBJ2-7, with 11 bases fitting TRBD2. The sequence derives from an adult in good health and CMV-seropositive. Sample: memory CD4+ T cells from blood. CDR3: CASSIQAGLAAYEQYF. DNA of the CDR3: TGTGCCAGTAGTATACAAGCGGGACTAGCGGCCTACGAGCAGTACTTC.